This T cell receptor (beta chain) is from a study of blood T cell repertoires in COVID-19. The CDR3 is made up of 16 amino acids. V lost 1 base to trimming and J lost 4 bases, with 16 bases between them. Germline V CDR1 and CDR2: SEHNR, FQNEAQ (reference sequence). Sequencing used immunoSEQ multiplex PCR; TCRdb keeps in-frame clones, though not all of them. The sample records a few hundred thousand clones, 70% to 90% being singletons. This receptor was obtained from a woman aged 55-69 years who had recovered from COVID-19. The specimen sequenced was PBMCs or T cells enriched from blood (not recorded which). The chain combines TRBV7-9 with TRBJ1-2, with D maybe TRBD1 (5 bases). This CDR3 is CASSLGNGGTLYGYTF. CDR3 bases: TGTGCCAGCAGCTTAGGGAACGGGGGGACCCTCTATGGCTACACCTTC.